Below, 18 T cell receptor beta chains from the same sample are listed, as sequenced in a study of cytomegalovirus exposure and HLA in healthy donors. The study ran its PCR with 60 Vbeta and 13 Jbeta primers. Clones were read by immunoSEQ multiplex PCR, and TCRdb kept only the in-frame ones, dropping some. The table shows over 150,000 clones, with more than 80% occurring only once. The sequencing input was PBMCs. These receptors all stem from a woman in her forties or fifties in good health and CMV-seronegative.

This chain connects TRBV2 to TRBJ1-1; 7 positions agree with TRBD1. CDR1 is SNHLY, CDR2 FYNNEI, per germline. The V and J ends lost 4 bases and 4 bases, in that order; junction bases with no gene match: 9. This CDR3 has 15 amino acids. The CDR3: CASSGRGMPSTEAFF. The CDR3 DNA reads TGTGCCAGCAGTGGCAGGGGGATGCCGAGCACTGAAGCTTTCTTT. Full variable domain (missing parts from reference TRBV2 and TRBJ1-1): EPEVTQTPSHQVTQMGQEVILRCVPISNHLYFYWYRQILGQKVEFLVSFYNNEISEKSEIFDDQFSVERPDGSNFTLKIRSTKLEDSAMYFCASSGRGMPSTEAFFGQGTRLTVV.

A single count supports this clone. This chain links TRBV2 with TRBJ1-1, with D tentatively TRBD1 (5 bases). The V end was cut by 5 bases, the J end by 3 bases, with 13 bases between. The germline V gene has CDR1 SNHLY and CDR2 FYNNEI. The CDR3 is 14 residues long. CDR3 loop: CASSPNRPYTEAFF. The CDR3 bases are TGTGCCAGCAGTCCTAACAGGCCCTACACTGAAGCTTTCTTT.

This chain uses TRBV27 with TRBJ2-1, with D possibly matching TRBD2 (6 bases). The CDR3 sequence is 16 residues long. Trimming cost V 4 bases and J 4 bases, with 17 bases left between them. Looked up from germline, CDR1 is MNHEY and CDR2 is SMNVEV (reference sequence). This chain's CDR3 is CASSSVAVPSYNEQFF. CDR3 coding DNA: TGTGCCAGCAGTTCCGTAGCGGTCCCCTCATACAATGAGCAGTTCTTC.

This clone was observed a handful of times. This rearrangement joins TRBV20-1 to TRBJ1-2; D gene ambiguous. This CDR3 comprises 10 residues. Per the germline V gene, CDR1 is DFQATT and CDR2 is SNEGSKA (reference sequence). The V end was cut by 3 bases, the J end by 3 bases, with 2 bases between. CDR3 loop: CSASDYGYTF. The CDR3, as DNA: TGCAGTGCTAGCGACTATGGCTACACCTTC.

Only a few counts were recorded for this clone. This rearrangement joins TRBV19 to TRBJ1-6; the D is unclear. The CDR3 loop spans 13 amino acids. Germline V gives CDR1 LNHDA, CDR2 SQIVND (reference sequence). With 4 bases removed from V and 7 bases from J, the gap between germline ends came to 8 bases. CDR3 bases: TGTGCCAGTAGTAGATCGGGGAATTCACCCCTCCACTTT. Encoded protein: CASSRSGNSPLHF. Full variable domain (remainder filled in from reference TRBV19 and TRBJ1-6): DGGITQSPKYLFRKEGQNVTLSCEQNLNHDAMYWYRQDPGQGLRLIYYSQIVNDFQKGDIAEGYSVSREKKESFPLTVTSAQKNPTAFYLCASSRSGNSPLHFGNGTRLTVT.

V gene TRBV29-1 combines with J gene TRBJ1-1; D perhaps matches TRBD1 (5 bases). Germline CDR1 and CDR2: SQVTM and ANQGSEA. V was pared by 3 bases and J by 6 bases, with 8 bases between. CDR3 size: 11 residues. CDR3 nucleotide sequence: TGCAGCGTTGAGGCCAGGGCTGAAGCTTTCTTT. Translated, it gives CSVEARAEAFF.

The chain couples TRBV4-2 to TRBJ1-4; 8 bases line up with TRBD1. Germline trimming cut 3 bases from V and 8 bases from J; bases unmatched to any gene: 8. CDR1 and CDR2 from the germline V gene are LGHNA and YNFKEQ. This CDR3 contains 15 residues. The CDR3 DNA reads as TGTGCCAGCAGCCATCAGGCCGGGACAGGAGAAAAACTGTTTTTT. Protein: CASSHQAGTGEKLFF.

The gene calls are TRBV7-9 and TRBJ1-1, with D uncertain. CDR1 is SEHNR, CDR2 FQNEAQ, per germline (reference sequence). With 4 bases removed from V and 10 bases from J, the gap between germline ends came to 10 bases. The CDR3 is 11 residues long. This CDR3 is CASSSPEAAFF. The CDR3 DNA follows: TGTGCCAGCAGCTCCCCCGAGGCAGCTTTCTTT.

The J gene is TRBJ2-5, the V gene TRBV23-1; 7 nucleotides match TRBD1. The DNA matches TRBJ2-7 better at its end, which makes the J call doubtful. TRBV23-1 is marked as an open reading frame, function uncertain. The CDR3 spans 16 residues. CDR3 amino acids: CASSQTRDREKYEQYF. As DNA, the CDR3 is TGCGCCAGCAGTCAAACGAGAGACAGGGAGAAATACGAGCAGTACTTC.

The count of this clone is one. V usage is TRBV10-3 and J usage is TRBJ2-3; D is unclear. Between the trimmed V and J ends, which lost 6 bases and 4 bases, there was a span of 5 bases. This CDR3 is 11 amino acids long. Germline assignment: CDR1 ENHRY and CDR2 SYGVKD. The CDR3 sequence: CAISMSDTQYF. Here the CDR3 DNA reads TGTGCCATCAGCATGTCAGATACGCAGTATTTT.

The CDR3 coding sequence is TGTGCCAGCGGTGCGGTCTCAGATACGCAGTATTTT. Translated, it gives CASGAVSDTQYF. V is TRBV6-5 and J is TRBJ2-3, with D unresolved. The CDR3 has 12 amino acids. Trimming cost V 8 bases and J 4 bases, with 10 bases left between them. Germline CDR1 MNHEY, CDR2 SVGAGI.

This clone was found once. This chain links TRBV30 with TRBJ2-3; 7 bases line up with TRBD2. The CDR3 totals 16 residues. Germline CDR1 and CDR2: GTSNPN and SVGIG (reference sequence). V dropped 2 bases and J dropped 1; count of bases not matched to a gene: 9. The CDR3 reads CAWSKMASGRTDTQYF. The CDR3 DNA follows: TGTGCCTGGAGTAAGATGGCTAGCGGACGCACAGATACGCAGTATTTT.

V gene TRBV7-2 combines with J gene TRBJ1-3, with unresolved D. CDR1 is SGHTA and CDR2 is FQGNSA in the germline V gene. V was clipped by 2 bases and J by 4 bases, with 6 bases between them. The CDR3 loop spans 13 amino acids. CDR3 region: CASSLPPGNTIYF. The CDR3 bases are TGTGCCAGCAGCTTACCTCCGGGAAACACCATATATTTT. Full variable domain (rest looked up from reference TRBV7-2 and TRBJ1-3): GAGVSQSPSNKVTEKGKDVELRCDPISGHTALYWYRQSLGQGLEFLIYFQGNSAPDKSGLPSDRFSAERTGGSVSTLTIQRTQQEDSAVYLCASSLPPGNTIYFGEGSWLTVV.

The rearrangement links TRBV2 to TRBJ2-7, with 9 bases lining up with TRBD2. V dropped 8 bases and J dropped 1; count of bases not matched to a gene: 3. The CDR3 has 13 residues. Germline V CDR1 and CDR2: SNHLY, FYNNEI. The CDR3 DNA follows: TGTGCCAGCGGCGGGGGGGTGTCCTACGAGCAGTACTTC. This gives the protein CASGGGVSYEQYF.

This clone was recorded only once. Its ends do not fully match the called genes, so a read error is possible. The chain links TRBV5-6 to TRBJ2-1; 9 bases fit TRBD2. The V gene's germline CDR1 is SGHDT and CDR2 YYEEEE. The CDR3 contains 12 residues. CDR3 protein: CASSPLGLAALF. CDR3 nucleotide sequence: TGTGCCAGCAGCCCCCTGGGACTAGCTGCGCTCTTC.

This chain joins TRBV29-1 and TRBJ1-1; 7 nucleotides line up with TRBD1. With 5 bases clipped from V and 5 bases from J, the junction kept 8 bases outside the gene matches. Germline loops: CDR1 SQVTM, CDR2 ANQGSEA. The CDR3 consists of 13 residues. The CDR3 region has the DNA TGCAGCGTTTACAGGGGACCTGGGACTGAAGCTTTCTTT. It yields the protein CSVYRGPGTEAFF.

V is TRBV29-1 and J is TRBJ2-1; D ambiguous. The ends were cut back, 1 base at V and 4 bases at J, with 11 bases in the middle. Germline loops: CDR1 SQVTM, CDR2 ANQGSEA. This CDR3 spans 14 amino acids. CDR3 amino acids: CSVEGVSWYNEQFF. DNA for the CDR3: TGCAGCGTTGAAGGAGTGTCTTGGTACAATGAGCAGTTCTTC.

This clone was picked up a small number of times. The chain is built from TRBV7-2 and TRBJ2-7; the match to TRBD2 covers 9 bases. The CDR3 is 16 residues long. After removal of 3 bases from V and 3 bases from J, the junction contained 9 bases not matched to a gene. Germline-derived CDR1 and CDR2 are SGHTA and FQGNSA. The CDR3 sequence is CASSFRQGLALYEQYF. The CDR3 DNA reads TGTGCCAGCAGCTTCCGACAGGGACTAGCCCTCTACGAGCAGTACTTC. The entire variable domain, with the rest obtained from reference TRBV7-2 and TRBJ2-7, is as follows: GAGVSQSPSNKVTEKGKDVELRCDPISGHTALYWYRQSLGQGLEFLIYFQGNSAPDKSGLPSDRFSAERTGGSVSTLTIQRTQQEDSAVYLCASSFRQGLALYEQYFGPGTRLTVT.